Below, one T cell receptor beta chain is given with its context. Its antigen remains unknown. The source material, RNA transcripts, was used to amplify TCR beta CDR3 regions. During a first-round RT-PCR of the TCR CDR3, the HTBI primer set was used. TCRdb re-derived calls from the multiplex PCR reads in MiXCR, one entry per CDR3 protein. This table has 600,000 to 650,000 distinct CDR3 sequences, less than 25% appearing once. Pregnant or lactating patients were excluded, as were those with uncontrolled infection or other autoimmune disease. The source of the sample is a study of T cells in Graves' hyperthyroidism and ophthalmopathy. Per germline, CDR1 SGHDT and CDR2 YYEEEE. The CDR3 is made up of 16 amino acids. Trimming shortened V by 2 bases and J by 6 bases, and 18 bases separated the two germline ends. Study-wide points: Ophthalmopathy was model-predicted a median roughly six months pre-onset. Within blood appeared most thyroid clonotypes that had expanded above 0.001.

The sample consisted of blood. The rearrangement uses TRBV5-6 and TRBJ2-1, with D tentatively TRBD1 (8 bases). The sequence was collected from a man aged 25 to 40 with Graves' ophthalmopathy. The CDR3 region is CASSFYRGGGPNEQFF. The DNA of the CDR3 is TGTGCCAGCAGCTTCTACAGGGGGGGAGGTCCCAATGAGCAGTTCTTC.